The rows below give T cell receptor beta chains drawn from one sample of a study of blood T cells in healthy people across ages. One entry per CDR3 protein, called by TCRdb with MiXCR from the 5' RACE reads. The profile shows fewer than 1.5 million distinct CDR3 sequences, 35% to 45% of them singletons. The sequencing input was blood. These receptors originate from a woman between 18 and 29 years old in good health. CDR3s include the opening cysteine and the closing phenylalanine or tryptophan. Each record gives: V gene, clone size, D gene, J gene, CDR3 DNA, CDR3 protein. The D gene is left open where the match is weak. Clone size is given for some rows only: seen once, a few or many times, or a class if the clone is expanded.

v_gene: TRBV27
abundance: -
d_gene: -
j_gene: TRBJ2-7
CDR3nt: TGTGCCAGCAGTTTGCGGGCCTACACCTACGAGCAGTACTTC
CDR3aa: CASSLRAYTYEQYF

v_gene: TRBV4-1
abundance: -
d_gene: -
j_gene: TRBJ1-1
CDR3nt: TGCGCCAGCAGCGCGCTCGCGGGAAATCGTAATGAAGCTTTCTTT
CDR3aa: CASSALAGNRNEAFF

v_gene: TRBV21-1
abundance: -
d_gene: -
j_gene: TRBJ2-1
CDR3nt: TGTGCCAGCCCCCTCTCTGACAATGAGCAGTTCTTC
CDR3aa: CASPLSDNEQFF

v_gene: TRBV6-5
abundance: -
d_gene: -
j_gene: TRBJ1-4
CDR3nt: TGTGCCAGCAGCTCCGGGCCCAGGGGAAGGAATGAAAAACTGTTTTTT
CDR3aa: CASSSGPRGRNEKLFF

v_gene: TRBV6-5
abundance: once
d_gene: -
j_gene: TRBJ2-7
CDR3nt: TGTGCCAGCAGTTACCCCCCCGGGTACGAGCAGTACTTC
CDR3aa: CASSYPPGYEQYF

v_gene: TRBV12-3/TRBV12-4
abundance: -
d_gene: -
j_gene: TRBJ2-1
CDR3nt: TGTGCCAGCAGTCAAGGTTTAGGAGAGGCGGGGTACAATGAGCAGTTCTTC
CDR3aa: CASSQGLGEAGYNEQFF

v_gene: TRBV6-1
abundance: -
d_gene: -
j_gene: TRBJ2-7
CDR3nt: TGTGCCAGCAGTCTTTACCCGCGGGAGCAGTACTTC
CDR3aa: CASSLYPREQYF

v_gene: TRBV5-1
abundance: -
d_gene: -
j_gene: TRBJ2-2
CDR3nt: TGCGCCAGCAGCAATACCCAGGGTTGGACCGGGGAGCTGTTTTTT
CDR3aa: CASSNTQGWTGELFF

v_gene: TRBV5-1
abundance: -
d_gene: -
j_gene: TRBJ2-6
CDR3nt: TGCGCCAGCAGCTTGGGACAGGCAAGCTCTGGGGCCAACGTCCTGACTTTC
CDR3aa: CASSLGQASSGANVLTF

v_gene: TRBV11-2
abundance: -
d_gene: -
j_gene: TRBJ2-3
CDR3nt: TGTGCCAGCAGCCCCGGGGGACCTAGCACAGATACGCAGTATTTT
CDR3aa: CASSPGGPSTDTQYF

v_gene: TRBV2
abundance: few
d_gene: TRBD2
j_gene: TRBJ2-3
CDR3nt: TGTGCCAGCAGTGAGAAAGGACTAGCGGTCACAGATACGCAGTATTTT
CDR3aa: CASSEKGLAVTDTQYF

v_gene: TRBV2
abundance: -
d_gene: TRBD1
j_gene: TRBJ1-2
CDR3nt: TGTGCCAGCGGACAGGACGTAGCTAACCATGGCTACACCTTC
CDR3aa: CASGQDVANHGYTF